What follows are 20 T cell receptor beta chains derived from one specimen sequenced in a study of T cells in women clearing cervical HPV infection. Data came from immunoSEQ multiplex PCR; TCRdb stores just in-frame clones and leaves some out. The table lists about 30,000 clones. The sequencing sample was made of blood buffy coat. Source of these receptors: a woman between 18 and 70 years old with a cervical HPV16 infection that either progressed to CIN3+ or cleared (not recorded which).

A word on this clone: The observed sequence ends 3 residues before the CDR3 terminus, with the missing tail filled in from the germline J gene. The rearrangement links TRBV20-1 to TRBJ1-1, with D unclear. CDR1 is DFQATT and CDR2 is SNEGSKA in the germline V gene (reference sequence). This CDR3 is built from 14 residues. The CDR3 bases that were read are TGCAGTGCTAGAGATCCCGGTTTGTATACCGAA. This translates into CSARDPGLYTE. Given in full, the CDR3 is CSARDPGLYTEAFF.

Worth noting for this clone: The CDR3 end is not reached by the read, which stops 3 residues before it; the germline J gene fills it in. The V and J genes are TRBV5-1 and TRBJ2-3, with 9 bases aligning to TRBD2. Germline V gene lookup returns CDR1 SGHRS and CDR2 YFSETQ. J gave up 2 bases and V 2 bases, and 3 bases lay outside the gene matches. The CDR3 contains 15 residues. The chain's CDR3 is CASSFQRGATDTQYF. Partial CDR3 DNA: TGCGCCAGCAGCTTCCAGCGGGGGGCCACAGATACG.

Turning to this clone: The missing CDR3 end, 3 residues past where the read stops, is filled in from the germline J gene. The rearrangement links TRBV6-4 to TRBJ2-1; TRBD2 matches 8 bases. Unmatched junction bases numbered 2, after V lost 0 bases and J lost 1 base. The CDR3 has 16 residues. Germline loops: CDR1 MRHNA, CDR2 SNTAGT. The CDR3 loop reads CASSDSSGGSYNEQFF. The sequenced part of the CDR3 DNA is TGTGCCAGCAGTGACTCCTCGGGGGGGTCCTACAATGAG.

Details on this clone: The read terminates 3 residues before the CDR3 end, so the remaining end is supplied by the germline J gene. The chain carries TRBV29-1 and TRBJ2-1, with TRBD1 matching over 8 bases. Looked up from germline, CDR1 is SQVTM and CDR2 is ANQGSEA. This CDR3 contains 14 residues. V lost 5 bases to trimming and J lost 5 bases; unmatched junction nucleotides: 8. CDR3 DNA (partial): TGCAGCGTTCACCAGGGGGCGCGAAACAATGAG. Residues: CSVHQGARNNE. The whole CDR3 protein reads CSVHQGARNNEQFF.

As for this clone: The CDR3 goes on 3 residues after the read ends, and that part is filled in from the germline J gene. The V call is TRBV6-4, the J call TRBJ2-3, with D uncertain. The CDR3 is 13 amino acids. Germline V CDR1 and CDR2: MRHNA, SNTAGT. The germline V and J ends were trimmed by 4 bases and 1 base, with 6 bases remaining between them. Partial CDR3 DNA: TGTGCCAGCAGTGCAGGTGGCACAGATACG. It translates to CASSAGGTDT. The whole CDR3 protein is CASSAGGTDTQYF.

Turning to this clone: The read falls 3 residues short of the CDR3 end, and the missing part is taken from the germline J gene. This chain joins TRBV10-3 and TRBJ2-3; 10 bases are shared with TRBD2. Germline V lookup: CDR1 ENHRY, CDR2 SYGVKD. The CDR3 sequence is 13 residues long. V was pared by 9 bases and J by 6 bases, with 6 bases of the junction left unmatched. CDR3 DNA, as far as it was read: TGTGCCATAACCTCGACTAGCGGGGATACG. Translated: CAITSTSGDT. The full CDR3 is CAITSTSGDTQYF.

About this clone itself: The read falls 3 residues short of the CDR3 end, and the missing part is taken from the germline J gene. This chain links TRBV29-1 with TRBJ2-1, with a possible D match to TRBD2 (5 bases). The CDR3 spans 13 residues. CDR1 and CDR2 from the germline V gene are SQVTM and ANQGSEA. V was clipped by 7 bases and J by 7 bases, with 17 bases between them. CDR3 DNA (partial): TGCAGCGCAGCTGGAGTAGAGGGTAATGAG. Protein product: CSAAGVEGNE. The whole CDR3 reads CSAAGVEGNEQFF.

A note on this clone: The read ends 3 residues before the CDR3 terminus; that terminus is restored from the germline J gene. This chain uses TRBV5-1 with TRBJ1-1; D uncertain. The CDR3 loop spans 13 amino acids. CDR1 SGHRS and CDR2 YFSETQ come from the germline V gene. Deletions cut 1 base from V and 0 bases from J, with 4 bases between. Partial CDR3 DNA: TGCGCCAGCAGCTTGAGGGTGAACACTGAA. Translating gives CASSLRVNTE. The entire CDR3 reads CASSLRVNTEAFF.

On this clone itself: Read data end 3 residues before the CDR3 end; the end is taken from the germline J gene. V usage is TRBV28 and J usage is TRBJ1-6, with D unresolved. The germline V gene has CDR1 MDHEN and CDR2 SYDVKM. This CDR3 has 13 residues. Trimming shortened V by 2 bases and J by 6 bases, and 5 bases separated the two germline ends. CDR3 sequence: CASSLNGNSPLHF. The sequenced part of the CDR3 DNA is TGTGCCAGCAGTTTAAACGGTAATTCACCC.

As regards this clone: The read terminates 3 residues before the CDR3 end, so the remaining end is supplied by the germline J gene. The V call is TRBV10-3, the J call TRBJ1-4; D is unclear. The germline V gene has CDR1 ENHRY and CDR2 SYGVKD. The CDR3 is 13 amino acids. Trimming took off 7 bases at V and 4 bases at J, with 10 bases between the two ends. The CDR3 sequence: CAIKPGFNEKLFF. The covered CDR3 bases are TGTGCCATCAAGCCGGGGTTTAATGAAAAA.

Comments on this clone: Read sequence stops 3 residues before the CDR3 end, and the germline J gene provides the missing end. V and J are TRBV13 and TRBJ2-5; 7 bases are shared with TRBD2. There are 15 residues in the CDR3. The V and J ends lost 5 bases and 3 bases, in that order; junction bases with no gene match: 9. Germline CDR1 PRHDT, CDR2 FYEKMQ (reference sequence). The CDR3 bases that were read are TGTGCCAGCAGCCCTTGGCGGCTAGCGGAAGAGACC. Its translation: CASSPWRLAEET. The whole CDR3 sequence is CASSPWRLAEETQYF.

As for this clone: With the read ending 3 residues before the CDR3 end, the germline J gene is used to fill in that end. This chain uses TRBV19 with TRBJ1-1, with D tentatively TRBD1 (6 bases). The CDR3 runs to 14 residues. Germline V gene lookup returns CDR1 LNHDA and CDR2 SQIVND (reference sequence). The V end was cut by 5 bases, the J end by 3 bases, with 13 bases between. The CDR3 sequence: CASSPGAADTEAFF. The part of the CDR3 DNA that was read is TGTGCCAGTAGTCCAGGGGCAGCGGACACTGAA.

Incomplete CDR3 DNA: TGTGCCAGCAGCCAAAGCCCGACAGGGGGACTTCCTGAA. Protein product: CASSQSPTGGLPE. In full, the CDR3 reads CASSQSPTGGLPEAFF. This sequence joins TRBV4-2 and TRBJ1-1, with 9 nucleotides matching TRBD1. The read gets to within 3 residues of the CDR3 end, and the germline J gene fills in the rest. The CDR3 runs to 16 residues. CDR1 is LGHNA, CDR2 YNFKEQ, per germline. With V trimmed by 2 bases and J by 6 bases, 10 bases remained unmatched.

Turning to this clone: Sequencing ends 3 residues short of the CDR3 end; the germline J gene provides the rest. V is TRBV20-1 and J is TRBJ2-2; TRBD2 might be the D (7 bases). CDR3 length: 16 residues. V was clipped by 3 bases and J by 4 bases, with 18 bases between them. The germline gives CDR1 DFQATT, CDR2 SNEGSKA (reference sequence). The chain's CDR3 is CSASRRGARTTGELFF. The sequenced CDR3 bases are TGCAGTGCTAGTCGCCGGGGGGCGCGGACCACCGGGGAG.

Comment on this clone: The read terminates 3 residues before the CDR3 end, so the remaining end is supplied by the germline J gene. The chain joins TRBV10-3 to TRBJ1-1; 10 positions match TRBD1. Germline V gene sequence: CDR1 ENHRY, CDR2 SYGVKD. The V segment lost 10 bases and the J segment 4 bases; nucleotides outside the gene matches: 6. CDR3 length: 13 amino acids. The CDR3 sequence is CANSRTGGTEAFF. CDR3 bases read: TGTGCCAATTCAAGGACAGGGGGCACTGAA.

Details on this clone: Coverage ceases 3 residues before the CDR3 finishes, and the germline J gene fills in the end. The chain has TRBV19 and TRBJ2-2; D is perhaps TRBD2 (6 bases). Germline V CDR1 and CDR2: LNHDA, SQIVND (reference sequence). This CDR3 is 15 amino acids long. V lost 5 bases and J lost 0, with 10 bases in between. The sequenced part of the CDR3 DNA is TGTGCCAGTAGTGATGTAGCGGCGAACACCGGGGAG. Protein product: CASSDVAANTGE. The complete CDR3 reads CASSDVAANTGELFF.

A word on this clone: The observed sequence ends 3 residues before the CDR3 terminus, with the missing tail filled in from the germline J gene. The rearrangement joins TRBV5-1 to TRBJ1-2; 9 nucleotides agree with TRBD1. After removal of 0 bases from V and 6 bases from J, the junction contained 6 bases not matched to a gene. Germline CDR1 SGHRS, CDR2 YFSETQ. The CDR3 spans 15 residues. The CDR3 here is CASSLEGQGFHGYTF. CDR3 bases read: TGCGCCAGCAGCTTGGAGGGACAGGGTTTCCATGGC.

As concerns this clone: The read ends 3 residues early relative to the CDR3; the germline J gene fills the gap. The chain is built from TRBV11-1 and TRBJ2-7; D may be TRBD2 (5 bases). CDR1 is SGHAT and CDR2 is FQDESV in the germline V gene (reference sequence). V gave up 6 bases and J gave up 0 bases, with 15 bases separating them. The CDR3 covers 15 residues. This chain's CDR3 is CASSAAELSSYEQYF. CDR3 bases read: TGTGCCAGCAGTGCAGCGGAGCTGAGCTCCTACGAG.

Measured by frequency, this clone is medium-sized. The read is 3 residues too short to cover the CDR3 end, so that end is filled in from the germline J gene. The genes are TRBV5-6 and TRBJ1-6; the D gene is possibly TRBD1 (6 bases). CDR1 is SGHDT and CDR2 is YYEEEE in the germline V gene. Trimming removed 5 bases from V and 5 bases from J, with 11 bases in between. This CDR3 contains 14 residues. The DNA read from the CDR3 is TGTGCCAGCAGACGACAGGAAGATAATTCACCC. Translation: CASRRQEDNSP. The CDR3, in full, reads CASRRQEDNSPLHF.

CDR3 residues: CASTEGFPSTDTQYF. The CDR3 bases that were read are TGCGCCAGCACCGAAGGCTTCCCTAGCACAGATACG. This rearrangement joins TRBV4-1 to TRBJ2-3; D remains unclear. Read coverage stops 3 residues before the CDR3 terminus; the germline J gene supplies the remainder. Germline CDR1 is MGHRA and CDR2 is YSYEKL. Trimming took off 7 bases at V and 0 bases at J, with 14 bases between the two ends. The CDR3 is made up of 15 amino acids.